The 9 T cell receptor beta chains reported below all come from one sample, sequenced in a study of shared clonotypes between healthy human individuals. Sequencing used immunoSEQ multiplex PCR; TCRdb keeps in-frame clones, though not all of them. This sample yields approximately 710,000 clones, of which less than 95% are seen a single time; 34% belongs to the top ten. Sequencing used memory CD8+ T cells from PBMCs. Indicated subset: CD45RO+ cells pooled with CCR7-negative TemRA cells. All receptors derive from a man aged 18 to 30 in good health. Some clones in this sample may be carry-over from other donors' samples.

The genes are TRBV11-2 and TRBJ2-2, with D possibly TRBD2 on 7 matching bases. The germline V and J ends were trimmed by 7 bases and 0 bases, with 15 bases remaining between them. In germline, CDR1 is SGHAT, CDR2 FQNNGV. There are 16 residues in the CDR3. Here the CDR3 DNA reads TGTGCCAGCACCCAACGGGGGGCGGCGAACACCGGGGAGCTGTTTTTT. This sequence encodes CASTQRGAANTGELFF.

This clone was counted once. The CDR3 sequence is CASSTIPTSNNEQFF. CDR3 nucleotides: TGTGCCAGTAGTACCATCCCTACGTCGAACAATGAGCAGTTCTTC. This chain uses TRBV19 with TRBJ2-1, with D unresolved. Germline values: CDR1 LNHDA, CDR2 SQIVND (reference sequence). Trimming cost V 4 bases and J 5 bases, with 15 bases left between them. This CDR3 has 15 residues.

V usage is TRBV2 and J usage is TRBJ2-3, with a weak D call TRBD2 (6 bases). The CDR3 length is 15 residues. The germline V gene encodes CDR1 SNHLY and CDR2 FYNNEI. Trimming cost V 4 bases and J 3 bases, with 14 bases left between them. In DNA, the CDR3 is TGTGCCAGCAGTGGGGTCGGGAGTCGTACAGATACGCAGTATTTT. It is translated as CASSGVGSRTDTQYF.

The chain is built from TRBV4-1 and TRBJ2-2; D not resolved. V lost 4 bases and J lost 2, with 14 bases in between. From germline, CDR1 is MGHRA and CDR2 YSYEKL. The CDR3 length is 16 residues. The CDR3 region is CASSLVSQENTGELFF. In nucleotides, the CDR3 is TGCGCCAGCAGCCTGGTTAGCCAGGAAAACACCGGGGAGCTGTTTTTT.

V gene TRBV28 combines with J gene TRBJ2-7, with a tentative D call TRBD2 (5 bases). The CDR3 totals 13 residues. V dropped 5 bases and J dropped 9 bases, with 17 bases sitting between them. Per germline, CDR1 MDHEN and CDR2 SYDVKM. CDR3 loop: CASSESGIFPQYF. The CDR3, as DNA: TGTGCCAGCAGTGAGAGCGGAATATTCCCGCAGTACTTC.

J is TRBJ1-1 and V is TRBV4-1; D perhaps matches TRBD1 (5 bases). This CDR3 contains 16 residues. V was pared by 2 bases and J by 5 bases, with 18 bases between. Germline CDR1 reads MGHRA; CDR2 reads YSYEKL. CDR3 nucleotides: TGCGCCAGCAGCCAAAACCCGGGTCAGGGAGTAACTGAAGCTTTCTTT. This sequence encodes CASSQNPGQGVTEAFF.

The CDR3 DNA follows: TGTGCCAGCAGCCTGGTGGGGGGAGGGAGGAAGTACACTGAAGCTTTCTTT. This encodes CASSLVGGGRKYTEAFF. The chain couples TRBV7-8 to TRBJ1-1; D possibly corresponds to TRBD1 (5 bases). Germline loops: CDR1 SGHVS, CDR2 FQNEAQ. The V end was cut by 5 bases, the J end by 3 bases, with 22 bases between. The CDR3 sequence is 17 residues long.

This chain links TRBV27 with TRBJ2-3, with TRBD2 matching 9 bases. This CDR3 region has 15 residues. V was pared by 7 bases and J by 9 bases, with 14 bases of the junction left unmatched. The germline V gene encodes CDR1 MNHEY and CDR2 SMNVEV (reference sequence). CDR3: CASTIGLASSATQYF. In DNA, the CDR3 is TGTGCCAGCACTATAGGACTAGCGAGCAGTGCGACGCAGTATTTT.

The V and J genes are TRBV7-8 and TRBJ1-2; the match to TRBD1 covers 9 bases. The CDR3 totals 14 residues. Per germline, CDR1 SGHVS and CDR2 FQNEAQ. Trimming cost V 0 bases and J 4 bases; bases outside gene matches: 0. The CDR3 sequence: CASSLAGQGYGYTF. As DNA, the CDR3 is TGTGCCAGCAGCTTAGCGGGACAGGGCTATGGCTACACCTTC.